These 20 T cell receptor beta chains were sequenced from one sample in a study of blood T cells in healthy people across ages. PCR was performed a second time for roughly 7 to 11 cycles using a sample-barcoded 5' primer and a J-beta primer mix. TCRdb redid the calling of the 5' RACE reads with MiXCR, one entry per CDR3 protein. The sample lists 800,000 to 950,000 distinct CDR3 sequences, 25% to 35% occurring once. In addition, the sample was reused for a study of T cells of mothers and their children.

The material sequenced was blood. The source is a woman between 40 and 50 years old in good health.

This clonotype was counted between two and nine times. The chain is built from TRBV27 and TRBJ2-5; D gene unclear. The CDR3 runs to 16 residues. Looked up from germline, CDR1 is MNHEY and CDR2 is SMNVEV (reference sequence). With 2 bases removed from V and 1 base from J, the gap between germline ends came to 14 bases. The CDR3 spells CASSLARYGVQETQYF. As DNA, the CDR3 is TGTGCCAGCAGTTTAGCTCGGTATGGCGTCCAAGAGACCCAGTACTTC.

This clonotype has a handful of counts. V gene TRBV6-5 combines with J gene TRBJ1-2; tentatively, D is TRBD1 (5 bases). Germline values: CDR1 MNHEY, CDR2 SVGAGI. The CDR3 has 15 residues. V dropped 6 bases and J dropped 1 base, with 15 bases sitting between them. The CDR3 region is CASSRLGPSNYGYTF. CDR3 nucleotides: TGTGCCAGCAGCCGGCTGGGACCCAGTAACTATGGCTACACCTTC.

This clonotype was found many times. An end of the junction differs from the germline gene, which may be a read error. The chain has TRBV2 and TRBJ1-1, with D unresolved. This CDR3 has 13 residues. CDR1 is SNHLY, CDR2 FYNNEI, per germline. CDR3 in amino acids: CASSRVMNTEAFF. The CDR3 DNA follows: TGCGCCAGCAGCCGAGTAATGAACACTGAAGCTTTCTTT.

The rearrangement joins TRBV7-2 to TRBJ2-7, with D hard to call. This CDR3 contains 14 residues. V was pared by 5 bases and J by 3 bases, with 14 bases between. Looked up from germline, CDR1 is SGHTA and CDR2 is FQGNSA. The CDR3: CASSPASSYYEQYF. CDR3 DNA: TGTGCCAGCAGCCCCGCATCAAGTTACTACGAGCAGTACTTC.

This clonotype has just a few counts. The gene calls are TRBV20-1 and TRBJ1-6, with D unresolved. CDR3 length: 14 residues. Germline CDR1 is DFQATT and CDR2 is SNEGSKA (reference sequence). V shed 6 bases and J shed 7 bases, with 16 bases lying between them. CDR3 in amino acids: CSAPSPGWNSPLHF. The DNA for the CDR3 is TGCAGTGCCCCCAGCCCGGGTTGGAATTCACCCCTCCACTTT.

Comments on this clonotype: Since no conserved phenylalanine or tryptophan closes the CDR3, a read error is the likely cause. The CDR3 DNA follows: TGTGCCAGCAGCTTGGGAACAGGGGATGGCTACACCTTA. Its translation: CASSLGTGDGYTL. The rearrangement uses TRBV7-6 and TRBJ1-2; 7 bases are shared with TRBD1. The germline V gene encodes CDR1 SGHVS and CDR2 FNYEAQ. This CDR3 contains 13 residues. The junction had 4 bases not matched to a gene; V was cut back by 3 bases and J by 6 bases.

This clonotype appeared once. A much larger clone sits a single nucleotide away, making a read error possible. This chain links TRBV10-3 with TRBJ1-2; no reliable D call. V dropped 0 bases and J dropped 7 bases, with 15 bases sitting between them. Per the germline V gene, CDR1 is ENHRY and CDR2 is SYGVKD. The CDR3 is 15 residues long. The CDR3 bases are TGTGCCATCAGTGAGTCGGTGGGGAACGGCTTTGGCTACACCTTC. This encodes CAISESVGNGFGYTF.

The rearrangement uses TRBV2 and TRBJ2-3; TRBD1 matches at 9 bases. Germline trimming cut 10 bases from V and 6 bases from J; bases unmatched to any gene: 11. Germline CDR1 reads SNHLY; CDR2 reads FYNNEI. This CDR3 spans 14 amino acids. The CDR3 here is CATSRDRASDTQYF. The CDR3 DNA follows: TGTGCCACCTCTCGGGACAGGGCGTCGGATACGCAGTATTTT.

This clonotype has at least ten counts. The chain is built from TRBV7-2 and TRBJ2-1, with D maybe TRBD2 (7 bases). The CDR3 runs to 16 residues. V was clipped by 5 bases and J by 8 bases, with 22 bases between them. Germline V CDR1 and CDR2: SGHTA, FQGNSA. The CDR3 region is CASSPNLAGARHEQFF. DNA of the CDR3: TGTGCCAGCAGCCCCAATTTGGCGGGGGCGAGGCATGAGCAGTTCTTC.

The V call is TRBV5-1, the J call TRBJ2-7; 8 bases fit TRBD2. After removal of 0 bases from V and 7 bases from J, the junction contained 9 bases not matched to a gene. The CDR3 is 15 residues long. The V gene's germline CDR1 is SGHRS and CDR2 YFSETQ. CDR3 DNA: TGCGCCAGCAGCTTGGAGCCGGGAGGGGGAGATGAGCAGTACTTC. Translation: CASSLEPGGGDEQYF.

V is TRBV12-3 or TRBV12-4 and J is TRBJ2-2; 10 bases match TRBD1. The junction had 8 bases not matched to a gene; V was cut back by 3 bases and J by 7 bases. This CDR3 contains 16 residues. The CDR3 spells CASSFYGTGASGELFF. CDR3 sequence (DNA): TGTGCCAGCAGTTTTTATGGGACAGGGGCGAGCGGGGAGCTGTTTTTT.

This clonotype was observed a few times. The V call is TRBV7-9, the J call TRBJ1-2; D is perhaps TRBD1 (6 bases). CDR3 length: 16 residues. V lost 1 base, J lost 5 bases, and 17 bases lay in between. Germline V gene data show CDR1 as SEHNR and CDR2 as FQNEAQ (reference sequence). The CDR3 nucleotides read TGTGCCAGCAGCTTAGGTGTGGGGGGCGACCTGTATGGCTACACCTTC. The encoded protein is CASSLGVGGDLYGYTF. Using reference TRBV7-9 and TRBJ1-2 for the parts outside the CDR3, the full variable domain is DTGVSQNPRHKITKRGQNVTFRCDPISEHNRLYWYRQTLGQGPEFLTYFQNEAQLEKSRLLSDRFSAERPKGSFSTLEIQRTEQGDSAMYLCASSLGVGGDLYGYTFGSGTRLTVV.

This clonotype turned up a few times. This chain connects TRBV2 to TRBJ2-1; maybe TRBD1 (6 bases). V was clipped by 6 bases and J by 13 bases, with 22 bases between them. The germline CDR1 and CDR2 sequences are SNHLY and FYNNEI. The CDR3 has 14 amino acids. CDR3 amino acids: CASRANRDTYGQFF. The DNA for the CDR3 is TGTGCCAGCAGAGCTAACCGGGACACCTACGGTCAGTTCTTC.

This chain uses TRBV7-2 with TRBJ1-5; no firm D call. Per germline, CDR1 SGHTA and CDR2 FQGNSA. The CDR3 consists of 16 residues. V was pared by 6 bases and J by 10 bases, with 25 bases between. The CDR3 DNA reads TGTGCCAGCAGTTTCTCGCTTGGGCCGGCTAATCGACCCCAGCATTTT. Amino acid sequence: CASSFSLGPANRPQHF. The full variable domain, its missing parts supplied by reference TRBV7-2 and TRBJ1-5, is GAGVSQSPSNKVTEKGKDVELRCDPISGHTALYWYRQSLGQGLEFLIYFQGNSAPDKSGLPSDRFSAERTGGSVSTLTIQRTQQEDSAVYLCASSFSLGPANRPQHFGDGTRLSIL.

The V call is TRBV18, the J call TRBJ1-3, with 7 bases identical to TRBD1. The CDR3 is 16 residues long. Losses at the gene ends were 2 bases for V and 2 bases for J; bases not matched to a gene: 6. Germline assignment: CDR1 KGHSH and CDR2 LQKENI. The CDR3 here is CASSPFDRAAGNTIYF. CDR3 DNA sequence: TGTGCCAGCTCACCATTCGACAGGGCTGCTGGAAACACCATATATTTT.

The DNA for the CDR3 is TGTGCCAGCAGCGCCACACCAGGGTGGTCCCGGAGGACTGAAGCTTTCTTT. Amino acid sequence: CASSATPGWSRRTEAFF. The chain combines TRBV7-9 with TRBJ1-1, with a tentative D call TRBD1 (5 bases). Deletions cut 5 bases from V and 5 bases from J, with 24 bases between. From germline, CDR1 is SEHNR and CDR2 FQNEAQ (reference sequence). The CDR3 extends over 17 amino acids.

The chain links TRBV6-5 to TRBJ2-7; 8 nucleotides line up with TRBD2. Germline V gene lookup returns CDR1 MNHEY and CDR2 SVGAGI. The V segment lost 2 bases and the J segment 6 bases; nucleotides outside the gene matches: 9. This CDR3 spans 15 amino acids. The CDR3 loop reads CASSYKPGGRGEQYF. The CDR3 coding sequence is TGTGCCAGCAGTTACAAACCGGGGGGGCGGGGCGAGCAGTACTTC.

The chain is built from TRBV7-2 and TRBJ1-1; D ambiguous. CDR1 is SGHTA and CDR2 is FQGNSA in the germline V gene. This CDR3 is 12 amino acids long. Trimming cost V 1 base and J 6 bases, with 6 bases left between them. The CDR3 nucleotides are TGTGCCAGCAGCTTAGGCAACCCTGAAGCTTTCTTT. Its protein is CASSLGNPEAFF.

This clonotype was seen only a few times. The J gene is TRBJ2-1, the V gene TRBV20-1, with D unresolved. Trimming took 6 bases from V and 4 from J, leaving 7 bases between them. The CDR3 covers 11 residues. The V gene's germline CDR1 is DFQATT and CDR2 SNEGSKA (reference sequence). CDR3 protein: CSAGAYNEQFF. For the CDR3, the DNA is TGCAGTGCGGGCGCATACAATGAGCAGTTCTTC.

The chain recombines TRBV9 with TRBJ1-1, with 7 bases aligning to TRBD1. The CDR3 sequence is 14 residues long. Per the germline V gene, CDR1 is SGDLS and CDR2 is YYNGEE. The J segment lost 1 base and the V segment lost 6 bases, leaving 6 bases of the junction unmatched. The CDR3 loop reads CASKGAGGNTEAFF. CDR3 nucleotide sequence: TGTGCCAGCAAGGGGGCCGGGGGGAACACTGAAGCTTTCTTT.